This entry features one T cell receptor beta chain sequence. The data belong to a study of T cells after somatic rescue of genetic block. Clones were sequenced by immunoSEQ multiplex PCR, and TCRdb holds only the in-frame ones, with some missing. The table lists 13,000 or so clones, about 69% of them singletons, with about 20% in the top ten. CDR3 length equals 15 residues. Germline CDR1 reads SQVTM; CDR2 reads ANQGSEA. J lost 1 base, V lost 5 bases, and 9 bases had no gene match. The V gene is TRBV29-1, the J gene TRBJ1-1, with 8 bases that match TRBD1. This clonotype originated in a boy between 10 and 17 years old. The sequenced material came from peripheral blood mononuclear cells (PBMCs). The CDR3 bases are TGCAGCGTTCCTCTTCGGACAGGGACGAACACTGAAGCTTTCTTT. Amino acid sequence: CSVPLRTGTNTEAFF.